The present T cell receptor (beta chain) was sequenced within a study of T-cell reconstitution after alpha-beta-depleted transplantation in children. Germline CDR1 is SQVTM and CDR2 is ANQGSEA. The CDR3 covers 11 residues. V lost 3 bases and J lost 5, with 7 bases in between. In its sample, this clonotype was seen a few times. Preparation of the TCRbeta library was carried out with unique molecular identifiers. TCRdb re-analysed the PCR reads in MiXCR, keeping a single row per CDR3 protein. The repertoire consists of 500,000 to 600,000 distinct CDR3 sequences, with about 31% occurring once and the leading ten covering 2% to 2.5%.

The sequencing here drew on PBMCs from the stem cell graft donor, taken from the stem cell graft. The rearrangement joins TRBV29-1 to TRBJ1-2; possible D gene TRBD1, 5 bases. The clonotype was recovered from a human donor who donated a stem cell graft to a child with aplastic anemia. The CDR3 DNA reads as TGCAGCGTTGACGGGGGATATGGCTACACCTTC. Residues: CSVDGGYGYTF. Complete variable domain (other parts from reference TRBV29-1 and TRBJ1-2): SAVISQKPSRDICQRGTSLTIQCQVDSQVTMMFWYRQQPGQSLTLIATANQGSEATYESGFVIDKFPISRPNLTFSTLTVSNMSPEDSSIYLCSVDGGYGYTFGSGTRLTVV.